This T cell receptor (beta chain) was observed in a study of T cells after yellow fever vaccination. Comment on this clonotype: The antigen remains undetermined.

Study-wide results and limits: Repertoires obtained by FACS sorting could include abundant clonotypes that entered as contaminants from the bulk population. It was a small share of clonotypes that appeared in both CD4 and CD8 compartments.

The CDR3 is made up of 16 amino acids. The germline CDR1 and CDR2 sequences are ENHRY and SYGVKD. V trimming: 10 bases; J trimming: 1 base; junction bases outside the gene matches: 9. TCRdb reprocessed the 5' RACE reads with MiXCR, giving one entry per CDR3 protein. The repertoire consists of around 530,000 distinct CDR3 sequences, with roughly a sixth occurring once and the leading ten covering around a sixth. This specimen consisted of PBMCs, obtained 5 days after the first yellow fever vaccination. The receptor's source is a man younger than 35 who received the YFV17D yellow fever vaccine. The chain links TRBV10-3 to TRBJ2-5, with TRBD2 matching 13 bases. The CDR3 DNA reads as TGTGCCACCGTACCGGGACTAGCGGGGTTCCAAGAGACCCAGTACTTC. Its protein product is CATVPGLAGFQETQYF.